The 7 T cell receptor beta chains given below trace back to one sample, sequenced in a study of blood T cell repertoires in COVID-19. Profiling relied on immunoSEQ multiplex PCR, and the TCRdb table lists in-frame clones only, not all of them. Of tens of thousands of clones in the sample, around 89% were seen once. Material for sequencing was peripheral blood. The origin of the receptors is a woman older than 75 with acute or convalescent COVID-19.

J is TRBJ2-1 and V is TRBV7-9; 12 nucleotides line up with TRBD2. This CDR3 comprises 16 residues. Germline CDR1 SEHNR, CDR2 FQNEAQ (reference sequence). Trimming removed 3 bases from V and 4 bases from J; junction bases left unmatched: 4. The DNA for the CDR3 is TGTGCCAGCAGCTTCGGACTAGCGGGACTATACAATGAGCAGTTCTTC. Protein sequence: CASSFGLAGLYNEQFF.

This clone has just one count. This chain links TRBV7-2 with TRBJ2-3; D possibly corresponds to TRBD2 (6 bases). The germline gives CDR1 SGHTA, CDR2 FQGNSA. The V gene lost 1 base and the J gene lost 4 bases, with 15 bases spanning the gap. The CDR3 is 16 residues long. CDR3 in amino acids: CASSLVGVAVADTQYF. The CDR3 DNA reads as TGTGCCAGCAGCTTAGTTGGAGTAGCGGTTGCAGATACGCAGTATTTT.

This chain links TRBV6-1 with TRBJ1-2; D is uncertain. V was clipped by 6 bases and J by 7 bases, with 9 bases between them. CDR1 is MNHNS and CDR2 is SASEGT in the germline V gene. The CDR3 is 11 residues long. CDR3 loop: CASSPSIGYTF. The DNA of the CDR3 is TGTGCCAGCAGCCCCAGTATTGGCTACACCTTC.

This rearrangement joins TRBV13 to TRBJ1-2; D remains unclear. This CDR3 comprises 16 residues. The V gene's germline CDR1 is PRHDT and CDR2 FYEKMQ (reference sequence). V lost 0 bases to trimming and J lost 2 bases, with 13 bases between them. The CDR3 is CASSLGASGRNYGYTF. CDR3 sequence (DNA): TGTGCCAGCAGCTTAGGTGCGTCGGGGAGAAACTATGGCTACACCTTC.

The CDR3 here is CASSRDRGYGYTF. CDR3 DNA sequence: TGTGCCAGCAGCCGGGACAGGGGGTATGGCTACACCTTC. The chain links TRBV5-6 to TRBJ1-2; 11 nucleotides align to TRBD1. J was trimmed by 5 bases and V by 4 bases; bases with no gene match: 1. Germline V gene data show CDR1 as SGHDT and CDR2 as YYEEEE. The CDR3 is 13 amino acids.

This sequence joins TRBV19 and TRBJ2-3; D uncertain. CDR1 is LNHDA and CDR2 is SQIVND in the germline V gene (reference sequence). This CDR3 has 14 amino acids. Trimming took off 2 bases at V and 4 bases at J, with 10 bases between the two ends. The CDR3 region has the DNA TGTGCCAGTAGTATAACCCAAGGAGCAGATACGCAGTATTTT. Its protein is CASSITQGADTQYF.

This sequence joins TRBV9 and TRBJ2-1; 9 bases line up with TRBD2. Germline CDR1 and CDR2: SGDLS and YYNGEE. Trimming took 5 bases from V and 6 from J; bases not matched to a gene: 3. This CDR3 is 13 amino acids long. DNA of the CDR3: TGTGCCAGCAGGCGGGAGGGAGGCAATGAGCAGTTCTTC. Translation gives CASRREGGNEQFF.